Following are 9 T cell receptor beta chains from one sample sequenced in a study of response to subunit inactivated influenza vaccine. In TCRdb, the RT-PCR reads were re-called with MiXCR into one record per CDR3 protein. The sample comprises 650,000 to 800,000 distinct CDR3 sequences, 14% of which are singletons, and approximately 7% rests with the top ten. The source material was PBMCs from blood, sampled 14 to 15 days before vaccination. Every receptor here comes from a man aged 45-65 years who received an inactivated influenza vaccine.

This clonotype was observed at least ten times. V is TRBV7-6 and J is TRBJ1-2, with 7 bases lining up with TRBD1. Germline CDR1 is SGHVS and CDR2 is FNYEAQ. V was pared by 2 bases and J by 5 bases, with 8 bases of the junction left unmatched. CDR3 length: 15 residues. The CDR3 coding sequence is TGTGCCAGCAGCTTATCCGTAACAGGGGAATATGGCTACACCTTC. Amino acid sequence: CASSLSVTGEYGYTF.

This clonotype was seen more than once but under ten times. This rearrangement joins TRBV4-1 to TRBJ2-3, with D unclear. V was pared by 0 bases and J by 4 bases, with 11 bases between. The germline V gene has CDR1 MGHRA and CDR2 YSYEKL. The CDR3 is made up of 15 amino acids. This CDR3 reads CASSQDTVRADTQYF. The CDR3 region has the DNA TGCGCCAGCAGCCAAGATACTGTTAGGGCAGATACGCAGTATTTT.

At least ten counts were recorded for this clonotype. J is TRBJ1-2 and V is TRBV12-3 or TRBV12-4; 8 nucleotides match TRBD1. V shed 5 bases and J 9 bases; nucleotides not matched to a gene: 11. This CDR3 is 14 amino acids long. CDR3 residues: CASSPPGTGYSYTF. The CDR3 nucleotides are TGTGCCAGCAGTCCCCCCGGGACAGGTTATAGCTACACCTTC.

This sequence joins TRBV11-1 and TRBJ2-1; 15 positions agree with TRBD2. From germline, CDR1 is SGHAT and CDR2 FQDESV (reference sequence). V lost 5 bases, J lost 0 bases, and 5 bases stayed unmatched. The CDR3 extends over 18 amino acids. For the CDR3, the DNA is TGTGCCAGCAGCCGTGGACTAGCGGGAGGGAGCTCCTACAATGAGCAGTTCTTC. Translation gives CASSRGLAGGSSYNEQFF. Looking up the rest from reference TRBV11-1 and TRBJ2-1 gives the full variable domain: EAEVAQSPRYKITEKSQAVAFWCDPISGHATLYWYRQILGQGPELLVQFQDESVVDDSQLPKDRFSAERLKGVDSTLKIQPAELGDSAMYLCASSRGLAGGSSYNEQFFGPGTRLTVL.

This clonotype came up a few times. This chain links TRBV25-1 with TRBJ2-5; possible D gene TRBD2, 6 bases. This CDR3 region has 14 residues. Trimming removed 5 bases at V and 5 bases at J, with 15 bases between. The V gene's germline CDR1 is MGHDK and CDR2 SYGVNS. The CDR3 loop reads CASSPGIGRETQYF. The CDR3 DNA is TGTGCCAGCAGTCCCGGCATAGGGAGGGAGACCCAGTACTTC.

V and J are TRBV18 and TRBJ2-3, with D uncertain. CDR1 is KGHSH, CDR2 LQKENI, per germline. The length of the CDR3 is 14 residues. Trimming stripped 3 bases from V and 9 bases from J, with 16 bases between. The CDR3 region is CASSPATAMGTQYF. CDR3 sequence (DNA): TGTGCCAGCTCACCGGCGACGGCGATGGGGACGCAGTATTTT.

This clonotype was detected only a few times. The rearrangement joins TRBV18 to TRBJ2-7; D is possibly TRBD2 (6 bases). Germline lookup yields CDR1 KGHSH and CDR2 LQKENI. The CDR3 totals 14 residues. The germline V and J ends were trimmed by 0 bases and 7 bases, with 13 bases remaining between them. The CDR3 nucleotides are TGTGCCAGCTCACCACCGGGGACTCGGCGGGAGCAGTACTTC. Translating gives CASSPPGTRREQYF.

This clonotype was found a few times. The chain uses TRBV15 and TRBJ1-2; no firm D call. This CDR3 is built from 16 residues. V was clipped by 8 bases and J by 4 bases, with 23 bases between them. From germline, CDR1 is LNHNV and CDR2 YYDKDF (reference sequence). CDR3 bases: TGTGCCACCCCCAGGTGGCACATAATCAAGATCTATGGCTACACCTTC. This encodes CATPRWHIIKIYGYTF.

This clonotype was observed a handful of times. The V gene is TRBV11-2, the J gene TRBJ2-3; D is undetermined. The CDR3 is 18 residues long. The ends were cut back, 4 bases at V and 0 bases at J, with 20 bases in the middle. The germline gives CDR1 SGHAT, CDR2 FQNNGV. As DNA, the CDR3 is TGTGCCAGCAGCTCCGGACGGGTGGCGGAAGCTAGCACAGATACGCAGTATTTT. Encoded protein: CASSSGRVAEASTDTQYF.